The next 24 T cell receptor beta chains were all read from a single sample in a study of yellow fever vaccine responses in identical twins. TCRdb re-derived calls from the RT-PCR reads in MiXCR, one entry per CDR3 protein. The table has around 6,600 distinct CDR3 sequences, roughly 84% seen once. The sequenced sample was T cells from blood (PBMCs), unsorted or a sorted subset (not recorded which), obtained before or after yellow fever vaccination (not recorded which). The receptors here all came from a young woman who received the yellow fever vaccine.

The J gene is TRBJ2-7, the V gene TRBV28, with 11 bases lining up with TRBD1. J was trimmed by 5 bases and V by 6 bases; bases with no gene match: 9. The CDR3 loop spans 15 amino acids. Germline V gene data show CDR1 as MDHEN and CDR2 as SYDVKM. The CDR3 region has the DNA TGTGCCAGCAGCCTAACCGGACAGGGGGCCGACGAGCAGTACTTC. Translation: CASSLTGQGADEQYF.

The chain couples TRBV2 to TRBJ2-3; 7 nucleotides agree with TRBD2. CDR1 and CDR2 from the germline V gene are SNHLY and FYNNEI. The CDR3 extends over 15 amino acids. The J segment lost 4 bases and the V segment lost 9 bases, leaving 13 bases of the junction unmatched. Here the CDR3 DNA reads TGTGCCAGAGGTACGACGGGAGGACTGTCAGATACGCAGTATTTT. Residues: CARGTTGGLSDTQYF. Supplemented by reference TRBV2 and TRBJ2-3, the full variable domain reads EPEVTQTPSHQVTQMGQEVILRCVPISNHLYFYWYRQILGQKVEFLVSFYNNEISEKSEIFDDQFSVERPDGSNFTLKIRSTKLEDSAMYFCARGTTGGLSDTQYFGPGTRLTVL.

This chain connects TRBV15 to TRBJ2-1; TRBD1 might be the D (6 bases). Trimming took 0 bases from V and 2 from J, leaving 8 bases between them. CDR3 length: 15 residues. Per the germline V gene, CDR1 is LNHNV and CDR2 is YYDKDF (reference sequence). The CDR3 region is CATSRDTGTYNEQFF. The DNA of the CDR3 is TGTGCCACCAGCAGAGATACAGGGACCTACAATGAGCAGTTCTTC.

The genes are TRBV18 and TRBJ1-2, with D uncertain. V was shortened by 5 bases and J by 6 bases, with 13 bases between the two germline ends. CDR3 length: 13 residues. CDR1 is KGHSH and CDR2 is LQKENI in the germline V gene. DNA for the CDR3: TGTGCCAGCTCATTCCGGACGGAGAATGGCTACACCTTC. Translating it yields CASSFRTENGYTF.

V and J are TRBV2 and TRBJ2-1; D not certain. CDR3 size: 13 residues. Germline V lookup: CDR1 SNHLY, CDR2 FYNNEI. Trimming pared 8 bases from V and 1 base from J, leaving 9 bases between. In nucleotides, the CDR3 is TGTGCCAGCGCGGCGGATTCCTACAATGAGCAGTTCTTC. The encoded protein is CASAADSYNEQFF.

The chain links TRBV4-3 to TRBJ2-4, with 12 nucleotides matching TRBD2. After removal of 1 base from V and 1 base from J, the junction contained 8 bases not matched to a gene. The CDR3 has 19 residues. Germline V gives CDR1 LGHNA, CDR2 YSLEER. The CDR3 DNA sequence: TGCGCCAGCAGCCAAGGGCCGGGCCTAGCGGGAGGGGCCAAAAACATTCAGTACTTC. The encoded protein is CASSQGPGLAGGAKNIQYF.

The chain employs TRBV29-1 and TRBJ2-1; the D gene could be TRBD1 or TRBD2 (5 bases each). The germline V gene encodes CDR1 SQVTM and CDR2 ANQGSEA. The CDR3 has 11 residues. V gave up 6 bases and J gave up 10 bases, with 13 bases separating them. The CDR3: CSVGTYLEQFF. The CDR3 region has the DNA TGCAGCGTAGGGACCTACCTGGAGCAGTTCTTC.

The CDR3 spells CASSGGTSYEQYF. CDR3 nucleotide sequence: TGTGCCAGCAGTGGAGGGACCTCCTACGAGCAGTACTTC. J is TRBJ2-7 and V is TRBV2; D possibly matches TRBD1 or TRBD2 (5 bases each). CDR1 SNHLY and CDR2 FYNNEI come from the germline V gene. V was trimmed by 4 bases and J by 0 bases, leaving 7 bases between them. CDR3 length equals 13 residues.

The chain uses TRBV18 and TRBJ1-1; a possible D gene is TRBD1 (5 bases). The V gene lost 3 bases and the J gene lost 1 base, with 9 bases spanning the gap. There are 14 residues in the CDR3. Germline CDR1 is KGHSH and CDR2 is LQKENI. The CDR3 bases are TGTGCCAGCTCACCGGGACGGGCGAACACTGAAGCTTTCTTT. Translating gives CASSPGRANTEAFF.

The J gene is TRBJ2-1, the V gene TRBV25-1; 7 bases agree with TRBD2. V lost 3 bases to trimming and J lost 8 bases; unmatched junction nucleotides: 7. The germline V gene encodes CDR1 MGHDK and CDR2 SYGVNS. The CDR3 is made up of 14 amino acids. CDR3 residues: CASSDAGELHEQFF. The CDR3 region has the DNA TGTGCCAGCAGTGACGCGGGAGAACTCCATGAGCAGTTCTTC.

This sequence joins TRBV29-1 and TRBJ1-5; 7 nucleotides match TRBD1. There are 16 residues in the CDR3. V lost 5 bases, J lost 10 bases, and 20 bases stayed unmatched. The V gene's germline CDR1 is SQVTM and CDR2 ANQGSEA. The CDR3 nucleotides are TGCAGCGTTAGAGAAACCCACAGGGGCCCCAAGGATCCCCAGCATTTT. This codes for CSVRETHRGPKDPQHF.

This clonotype showed up just a few times. The chain is built from TRBV11-1 and TRBJ2-7, with 9 bases fitting TRBD2. Germline V lookup: CDR1 SGHAT, CDR2 FQDESV (reference sequence). The CDR3 runs 13 residues. The trim removed 1 base at V and 6 bases at J, leaving 1 base unmatched. This CDR3 reads CASSLVAGAEQYF. CDR3 in DNA: TGTGCCAGCAGCTTAGTAGCGGGGGCCGAGCAGTACTTC.

The V and J genes are TRBV20-1 and TRBJ1-1, with no clear D. V shed 6 bases and J shed 2 bases, with 10 bases lying between them. The CDR3 length is 12 residues. CDR1 and CDR2 from the germline V gene are DFQATT and SNEGSKA (reference sequence). The CDR3, as DNA: TGCAGTGCGAGTAAAATAAACACTGAAGCTTTCTTT. Amino acids: CSASKINTEAFF.

The table lists this clonotype with a count of one. This chain links TRBV14 with TRBJ1-4; 9 bases align to TRBD1. The CDR3 is made up of 15 amino acids. The ends lost 3 bases at V and 4 bases at J; junction bases unmatched: 3. Germline CDR1 and CDR2: SGHDN and FVKESK. The CDR3 bases are TGTGCCAGCAGCCACCCGGGACAGGGTAATGAAAAACTGTTTTTT. Protein product: CASSHPGQGNEKLFF.

This clonotype was seen a handful of times. The chain carries TRBV29-1 and TRBJ2-7; 9 bases agree with TRBD1. Trimming took 4 bases from V and 5 from J; bases not matched to a gene: 12. Germline-derived CDR1 and CDR2 are SQVTM and ANQGSEA. This CDR3 has 15 amino acids. DNA of the CDR3: TGCAGCGTTGGAGCTGGGGGGACAGGGCCGGACGAGCAGTACTTC. This gives the protein CSVGAGGTGPDEQYF.

This chain joins TRBV29-1 and TRBJ2-2; possibly TRBD1 for D (5 bases). The CDR3 runs to 13 residues. Deletions cut 5 bases from V and 6 bases from J, with 13 bases between. The germline gives CDR1 SQVTM, CDR2 ANQGSEA. CDR3 residues: CSVQGWGAGELFF. CDR3 nucleotides: TGCAGCGTTCAGGGTTGGGGCGCCGGGGAGCTGTTTTTT.

V and J are TRBV6-1 and TRBJ2-3; D is perhaps TRBD2 (7 bases). In germline, CDR1 is MNHNS, CDR2 SASEGT. V lost 7 bases, J lost 0 bases, and 20 bases lay in between. CDR3 size: 17 residues. The CDR3 sequence: CASNDTPPGGSTDTQYF. DNA for the CDR3: TGTGCCAGCAACGACACGCCCCCGGGGGGCAGCACAGATACGCAGTATTTT.

Only a few counts were recorded for this clonotype. The rearrangement uses TRBV28 and TRBJ2-5; possible D gene TRBD2, 5 bases. The V end was cut by 6 bases, the J end by 5 bases, with 19 bases between. The CDR3 is made up of 15 amino acids. Germline V lookup: CDR1 MDHEN, CDR2 SYDVKM. In DNA form, the CDR3 reads TGTGCCAGCAGCCAGCGCAGTGAGGGCAAGGAGACCCAGTACTTC. It yields the protein CASSQRSEGKETQYF. The variable domain in full, completed from reference TRBV28 and TRBJ2-5, reads DVKVTQSSRYLVKRTGEKVFLECVQDMDHENMFWYRQDPGLGLRLIYFSYDVKMKEKGDIPEGYSVSREKKERFSLILESASTNQTSMYLCASSQRSEGKETQYFGPGTRLLVL.

This chain's CDR3 is CASSLIPLAGGQETQYF. CDR3 in DNA: TGTGCCAGCAGCTTGATCCCCCTAGCGGGGGGTCAAGAGACCCAGTACTTC. This chain joins TRBV11-3 and TRBJ2-5; 11 nucleotides align to TRBD2. V lost 3 bases to trimming and J lost 2 bases; unmatched junction nucleotides: 8. Per germline, CDR1 SGHNT and CDR2 YENEEA. The CDR3 spans 17 residues.

The sample holds a few counts of this clonotype. V and J are TRBV7-2 and TRBJ2-3; no clear D gene. Germline assignment: CDR1 SGHTA and CDR2 FQGNSA. This CDR3 is built from 12 residues. V was cut by 2 bases and J by 4 bases, with 4 bases left in between. CDR3 coding DNA: TGTGCCAGCAGCTTATTCGCAGATACGCAGTATTTT. Translated, it gives CASSLFADTQYF. Variable domain in full (rest from reference TRBV7-2 and TRBJ2-3): GAGVSQSPSNKVTEKGKDVELRCDPISGHTALYWYRQSLGQGLEFLIYFQGNSAPDKSGLPSDRFSAERTGGSVSTLTIQRTQQEDSAVYLCASSLFADTQYFGPGTRLTVL.

The J gene is TRBJ2-3, the V gene TRBV6-2 or TRBV6-3, with D possibly TRBD2 on 6 matching bases. V gave up 0 bases and J gave up 6 bases, with 16 bases separating them. This CDR3 comprises 16 residues. Germline V lookup: CDR1 MNHEY, CDR2 SVGEGT. CDR3 nucleotides: TGTGCCAGCAGTTACTCGAGTTTAGGAGGGACCGATACGCAGTATTTT. Its protein is CASSYSSLGGTDTQYF.

The rearrangement links TRBV29-1 to TRBJ2-1; the match to TRBD1 covers 7 bases. Unmatched junction bases numbered 5, after V lost 2 bases and J lost 7 bases. The CDR3 spans 13 residues. The germline CDR1 and CDR2 sequences are SQVTM and ANQGSEA. CDR3 residues: CSVEPDRDNEQFF. The CDR3 DNA sequence: TGCAGCGTTGAACCCGACAGGGATAATGAGCAGTTCTTC.

This clonotype was detected once. The V call is TRBV2, the J call TRBJ2-1; no firm D call. The CDR3 is 13 residues long. Trimming took 3 bases from V and 2 from J, leaving 5 bases between them. Germline V gene sequence: CDR1 SNHLY, CDR2 FYNNEI. The CDR3 DNA reads as TGTGCCAGCAGTGATGGTGCCTACAATGAGCAGTTCTTC. Translating gives CASSDGAYNEQFF.

The chain employs TRBV11-3 and TRBJ1-1, with no clear D. The V end lost 3 bases, the J end lost 7 bases, and 18 bases lay between the germline ends. This CDR3 contains 15 residues. Per the germline V gene, CDR1 is SGHNT and CDR2 is YENEEA. The DNA of the CDR3 is TGTGCCAGCAGCTTTCAGGTATTCGGCAAGGGTGAAGCTTTCTTT. It is translated as CASSFQVFGKGEAFF.